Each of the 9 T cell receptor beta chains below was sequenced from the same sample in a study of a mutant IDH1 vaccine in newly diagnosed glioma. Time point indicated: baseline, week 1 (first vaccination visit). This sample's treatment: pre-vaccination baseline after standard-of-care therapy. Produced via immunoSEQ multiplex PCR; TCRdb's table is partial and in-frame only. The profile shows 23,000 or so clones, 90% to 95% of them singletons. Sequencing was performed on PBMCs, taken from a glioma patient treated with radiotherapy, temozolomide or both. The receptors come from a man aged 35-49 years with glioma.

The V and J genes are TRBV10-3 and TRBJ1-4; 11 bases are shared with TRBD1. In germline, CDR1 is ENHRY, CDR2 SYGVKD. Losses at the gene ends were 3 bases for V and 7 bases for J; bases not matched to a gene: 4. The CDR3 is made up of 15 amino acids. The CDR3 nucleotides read TGTGCCATCAGTGATTTGGGACAGGGGGTTGAAAAACTGTTTTTT. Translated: CAISDLGQGVEKLFF.

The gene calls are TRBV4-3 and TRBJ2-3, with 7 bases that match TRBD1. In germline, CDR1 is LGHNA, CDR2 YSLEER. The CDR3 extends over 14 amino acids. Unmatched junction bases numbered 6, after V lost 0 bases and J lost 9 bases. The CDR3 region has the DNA TGCGCCAGCAGCCAAGATGACAGGGCCTTAACGCAGTATTTT. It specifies CASSQDDRALTQYF.

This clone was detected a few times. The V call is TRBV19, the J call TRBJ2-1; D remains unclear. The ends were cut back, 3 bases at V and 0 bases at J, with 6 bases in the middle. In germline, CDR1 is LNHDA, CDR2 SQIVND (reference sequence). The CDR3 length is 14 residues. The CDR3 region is CASSIKSSYNEQFF. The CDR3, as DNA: TGTGCCAGTAGTATCAAAAGCTCCTACAATGAGCAGTTCTTC. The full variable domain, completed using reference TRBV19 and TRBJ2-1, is DGGITQSPKYLFRKEGQNVTLSCEQNLNHDAMYWYRQDPGQGLRLIYYSQIVNDFQKGDIAEGYSVSREKKESFPLTVTSAQKNPTAFYLCASSIKSSYNEQFFGPGTRLTVL.

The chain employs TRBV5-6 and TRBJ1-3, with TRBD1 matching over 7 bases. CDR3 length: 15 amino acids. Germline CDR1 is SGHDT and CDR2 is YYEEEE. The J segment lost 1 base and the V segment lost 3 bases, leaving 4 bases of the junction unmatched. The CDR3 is CASSSFRGSGNTIYF. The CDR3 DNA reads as TGTGCCAGCAGCTCTTTCAGGGGGTCTGGAAACACCATATATTTT.

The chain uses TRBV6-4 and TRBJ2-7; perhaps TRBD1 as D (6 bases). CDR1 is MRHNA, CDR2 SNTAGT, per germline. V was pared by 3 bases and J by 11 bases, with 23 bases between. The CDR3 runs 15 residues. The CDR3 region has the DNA TGTGCCAGCAGTGAGAGTGAAGGTCACAGGGAAGAGGAGTACTTC. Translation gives CASSESEGHREEEYF.

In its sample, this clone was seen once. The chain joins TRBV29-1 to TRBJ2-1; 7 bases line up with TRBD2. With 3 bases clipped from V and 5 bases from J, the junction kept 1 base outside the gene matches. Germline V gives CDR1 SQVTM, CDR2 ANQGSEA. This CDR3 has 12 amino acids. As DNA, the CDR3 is TGCAGCGTTGAGGGGGGGAACAATGAGCAGTTCTTC. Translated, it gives CSVEGGNNEQFF.

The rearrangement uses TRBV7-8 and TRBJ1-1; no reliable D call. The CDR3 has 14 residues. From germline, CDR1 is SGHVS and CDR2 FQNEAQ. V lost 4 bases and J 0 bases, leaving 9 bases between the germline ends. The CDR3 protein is CASSSTLMNTEAFF. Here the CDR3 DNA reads TGTGCCAGCAGCTCAACCCTCATGAACACTGAAGCTTTCTTT.

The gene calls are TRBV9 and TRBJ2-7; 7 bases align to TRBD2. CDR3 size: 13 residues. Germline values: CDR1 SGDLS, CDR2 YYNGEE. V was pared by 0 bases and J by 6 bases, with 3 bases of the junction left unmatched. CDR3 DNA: TGTGCCAGCAGCGTAGGGGGGGGTTCCGAGCAGTACTTC. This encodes CASSVGGGSEQYF.

CDR3 residues: CASRLAGPAGLAEQYF. As DNA, the CDR3 is TGTGCCAGCAGATTGGCGGGTCCGGCAGGACTGGCCGAGCAGTACTTC. V is TRBV27 and J is TRBJ2-7; the D gene is possibly TRBD2 (5 bases). The germline V gene has CDR1 MNHEY and CDR2 SMNVEV (reference sequence). This CDR3 contains 16 residues. Trimming pared 6 bases from V and 6 bases from J, leaving 24 bases between.